The rows below give T cell receptor beta chains drawn from one sample of a study of blood T cell repertoires in COVID-19. Measured with immunoSEQ multiplex PCR; TCRdb has only the in-frame clones, and not every one. The sample lists tens of thousands of clones, roughly 81% seen once, with 12% to 15% in the top ten. Input material: peripheral blood. The receptors shown here come from a human donor in a cohort sampled during active COVID-19. Each CDR3 is given with its conserved first and last residue. D genes are given only for firm matches. Size values are once, few and many counts, or a class for expanded clones, and some rows have none.

V gene: TRBV11-3; D gene: TRBD1; clone size: -; J gene: TRBJ2-3; CDR3 protein: CASSLGDRYDTQYF; CDR3 DNA: TGTGCCAGCAGCTTAGGGGACAGGTACGATACGCAGTATTTT
V gene: TRBV11-1; D gene: TRBD1; clone size: -; J gene: TRBJ2-7; CDR3 protein: CASSLGGTGTYEQCF; CDR3 DNA: TGTGCCAGCAGCTTAGGCGGGACAGGAACCTACGAGCAGTGCTTC
V gene: TRBV11-2; D gene: TRBD1; clone size: once; J gene: TRBJ1-1; CDR3 protein: CASSATGTEAFF; CDR3 DNA: TGTGCCAGCAGCGCGACAGGGACTGAAGCTTTCTTT
V gene: TRBV3-1/TRBV3-2; D gene: TRBD2; clone size: -; J gene: TRBJ2-5; CDR3 protein: CASLGGARETQYF; CDR3 DNA: TGTGCCAGCCTCGGGGGGGCCCGAGAGACCCAGTACTTC
V gene: TRBV3-1/TRBV3-2; D gene: -; clone size: once; J gene: TRBJ1-1; CDR3 protein: CASSPGLPNTEAFF; CDR3 DNA: TGTGCCAGCAGCCCAGGGCTCCCGAACACTGAAGCTTTCTTT
V gene: TRBV13; D gene: TRBD2; clone size: -; J gene: TRBJ2-5; CDR3 protein: CASSARLAGGQTPETQYF; CDR3 DNA: TGTGCCAGCAGCGCGAGACTAGCGGGGGGGCAGACCCCAGAGACCCAGTACTTC
V gene: TRBV5-1; D gene: TRBD1; clone size: -; J gene: TRBJ2-7; CDR3 protein: CASSRTGYDYEQYF; CDR3 DNA: TGCGCCAGCAGCAGGACAGGGTATGACTACGAGCAGTACTTC
V gene: TRBV3-1/TRBV3-2; D gene: TRBD1; clone size: -; J gene: TRBJ2-3; CDR3 protein: CASRGQGAVDTQYF; CDR3 DNA: TGTGCCAGCAGGGGACAGGGGGCCGTAGATACGCAGTATTTT
V gene: TRBV2; D gene: TRBD2; clone size: once; J gene: TRBJ2-3; CDR3 protein: CASRGPEKGTRSTDTQYF; CDR3 DNA: TGTGCCAGCAGGGGGCCGGAGAAGGGGACTAGGAGCACAGATACGCAGTATTTT
V gene: TRBV4-1; D gene: -; clone size: -; J gene: TRBJ2-3; CDR3 protein: CASSQGQILTDTQYF; CDR3 DNA: TGCGCCAGCAGCCAAGGACAGATCCTCACAGATACGCAGTATTTT
V gene: TRBV15; D gene: TRBD1; clone size: -; J gene: TRBJ1-2; CDR3 protein: CATSRGLGQNYGYTF; CDR3 DNA: TGTGCCACCAGCAGAGGCTTGGGACAGAACTATGGCTACACCTTC
V gene: TRBV2; D gene: -; clone size: once; J gene: TRBJ1-1; CDR3 protein: CASTYGGNRNTEAFF; CDR3 DNA: TGTGCCAGCACCTACGGGGGAAATCGGAACACTGAAGCTTTCTTT
V gene: TRBV6-6; D gene: TRBD1; clone size: -; J gene: TRBJ1-1; CDR3 protein: CASSYSHGTEYTEAFF; CDR3 DNA: TGTGCCAGCAGTTACTCTCACGGGACAGAATACACTGAAGCTTTCTTT
V gene: TRBV5-4; D gene: TRBD2; clone size: once; J gene: TRBJ2-1; CDR3 protein: CATALGTSGGNEQFF; CDR3 DNA: TGTGCCACCGCTTTAGGGACTAGCGGGGGAAATGAGCAGTTCTTC
V gene: TRBV9; D gene: -; clone size: -; J gene: TRBJ2-3; CDR3 protein: CASSPTRGGFTDTQYF; CDR3 DNA: TGTGCCAGCAGCCCAACGAGGGGGGGTTTCACAGATACGCAGTATTTT
V gene: TRBV11-2; D gene: -; clone size: -; J gene: TRBJ1-4; CDR3 protein: CASRLNEKLFF; CDR3 DNA: TGTGCCAGCAGACTTAATGAAAAACTGTTTTTT
V gene: TRBV9; D gene: TRBD1; clone size: -; J gene: TRBJ1-5; CDR3 protein: CASSAGTDQHQPQHF; CDR3 DNA: TGTGCCAGCAGCGCGGGGACAGACCAGCATCAGCCCCAGCATTTT
V gene: TRBV6-1; D gene: TRBD2; clone size: -; J gene: TRBJ2-5; CDR3 protein: CASSEALAVPRETQYF; CDR3 DNA: TGTGCCAGCAGTGAAGCGCTAGCGGTGCCAAGAGAGACCCAGTACTTC
V gene: TRBV3-1/TRBV3-2; D gene: -; clone size: -; J gene: TRBJ1-2; CDR3 protein: CASSPTGFYGYTF; CDR3 DNA: TGTGCCAGCAGCCCAACAGGGTTCTATGGCTACACCTTC
V gene: TRBV4-2; D gene: TRBD1; clone size: -; J gene: TRBJ2-4; CDR3 protein: CASSPAGGELAKNIQYF; CDR3 DNA: TGTGCCAGCAGCCCCGCAGGGGGTGAGCTAGCCAAAAACATTCAGTACTTC
V gene: TRBV7-7; D gene: -; clone size: -; J gene: TRBJ2-3; CDR3 protein: CASSRGLDTWDTQYF; CDR3 DNA: TGTGCCAGCAGCCGCGGACTTGATACCTGGGATACGCAGTATTTT
V gene: TRBV25-1; D gene: -; clone size: -; J gene: TRBJ2-7; CDR3 protein: CASSDQVKGYEQYF; CDR3 DNA: TGTGCCAGCAGTGATCAGGTCAAAGGCTACGAGCAGTACTTC
V gene: TRBV6-5; D gene: -; clone size: few; J gene: TRBJ1-4; CDR3 protein: CASSYRGALGKLFF; CDR3 DNA: TGTGCCAGCAGTTACCGGGGGGCGTTAGGAAAACTGTTTTTT
V gene: TRBV7-9; D gene: -; clone size: few; J gene: TRBJ2-7; CDR3 protein: CASSATGITYEQYF; CDR3 DNA: TGTGCCAGCAGCGCCACAGGGATAACCTACGAGCAGTACTTC
V gene: TRBV5-1; D gene: TRBD2; clone size: -; J gene: TRBJ2-2; CDR3 protein: CAGSSGGAGGELFF; CDR3 DNA: TGCGCCGGATCTAGCGGGGGGGCCGGCGGGGAGCTGTTTTTT
V gene: TRBV2; D gene: -; clone size: once; J gene: TRBJ1-1; CDR3 protein: CASSSAGGPNTEAFF; CDR3 DNA: TGTGCCAGCAGCTCCGCGGGGGGGCCGAACACTGAAGCTTTCTTT
V gene: TRBV10-3; D gene: -; clone size: few; J gene: TRBJ1-1; CDR3 protein: CAISESEITGAFF; CDR3 DNA: TGTGCCATCAGTGAGTCGGAAATCACAGGAGCTTTCTTT
V gene: TRBV19; D gene: -; clone size: -; J gene: TRBJ1-6; CDR3 protein: CASGGGRENSPLHF; CDR3 DNA: TGTGCCAGTGGTGGGGGACGGGAGAATTCACCCCTCCACTTT
V gene: TRBV6-4; D gene: -; clone size: few; J gene: TRBJ1-3; CDR3 protein: CASSVDTGTLGNTIYF; CDR3 DNA: TGTGCCAGCAGTGTAGACACCGGTACTCTAGGAAACACCATATATTTT
V gene: TRBV6-5; D gene: TRBD1; clone size: -; J gene: TRBJ1-5; CDR3 protein: CASRAGTGNQPQHF; CDR3 DNA: TGTGCCAGCAGGGCCGGGACAGGGAATCAGCCCCAGCATTTT
V gene: TRBV6-1; D gene: -; clone size: -; J gene: TRBJ1-1; CDR3 protein: CASSESLNTEAFF; CDR3 DNA: TGTGCCAGCAGTGAGAGCCTGAACACTGAAGCTTTCTTT
V gene: TRBV15; D gene: -; clone size: once; J gene: TRBJ1-4; CDR3 protein: CATSGQRNEKLFF; CDR3 DNA: TGTGCCACCAGCGGGCAGCGGAACGAAAAACTGTTTTTT
V gene: TRBV9; D gene: -; clone size: few; J gene: TRBJ2-7; CDR3 protein: CASSADTFSYEQYF; CDR3 DNA: TGTGCCAGCAGCGCAGACACCTTCTCCTACGAGCAGTACTTC
V gene: TRBV5-1; D gene: -; clone size: -; J gene: TRBJ2-3; CDR3 protein: CASSLDPAVKSTDTQYF; CDR3 DNA: TGCGCCAGCAGCTTGGACCCCGCAGTTAAAAGCACAGATACGCAGTATTTT
V gene: TRBV11-3; D gene: TRBD1; clone size: -; J gene: TRBJ2-5; CDR3 protein: CASSLVGTGGGETQYF; CDR3 DNA: TGTGCCAGCAGCTTAGTAGGTACAGGGGGCGGTGAGACCCAGTACTTC
V gene: TRBV19; D gene: -; clone size: -; J gene: TRBJ2-1; CDR3 protein: CASSPRRGDEQFF; CDR3 DNA: TGTGCCAGTAGTCCTCGCAGGGGCGATGAGCAGTTCTTC
V gene: TRBV5-4; D gene: -; clone size: -; J gene: TRBJ1-3; CDR3 protein: CASSLGAPVAGNTIYF; CDR3 DNA: TGTGCCAGCAGCCTAGGGGCCCCAGTAGCTGGAAACACCATATATTTT
V gene: TRBV7-3; D gene: -; clone size: -; J gene: TRBJ2-1; CDR3 protein: CASSRRPGNEQFF; CDR3 DNA: TGTGCCAGCAGTCGTCGTCCGGGGAATGAGCAGTTCTTC
V gene: TRBV11-2; D gene: -; clone size: -; J gene: TRBJ1-1; CDR3 protein: CASSLNVQVTEAFF; CDR3 DNA: TGTGCCAGCAGCTTAAATGTCCAGGTCACTGAAGCTTTCTTT
V gene: TRBV18; D gene: -; clone size: -; J gene: TRBJ2-5; CDR3 protein: CASSPSSLGTGQETQYF; CDR3 DNA: TGTGCCAGCTCACCATCCTCACTCGGCACGGGGCAAGAGACCCAGTACTTC
V gene: TRBV20-1; D gene: -; clone size: few; J gene: TRBJ1-4; CDR3 protein: CSALQGGKLFF; CDR3 DNA: TGCAGTGCCCTGCAGGGTGGGAAACTGTTTTTT
V gene: TRBV20-1; D gene: -; clone size: -; J gene: TRBJ1-2; CDR3 protein: CSALVISGYTF; CDR3 DNA: TGCAGTGCCTTAGTTATATCTGGCTACACCTTC
V gene: TRBV3-1/TRBV3-2; D gene: -; clone size: -; J gene: TRBJ1-1; CDR3 protein: CASSQTVNTEAFF; CDR3 DNA: TGTGCCAGCAGCCAAACAGTGAACACTGAAGCTTTCTTT
V gene: TRBV19; D gene: TRBD1; clone size: -; J gene: TRBJ1-3; CDR3 protein: CASSVQGASGNTIYF; CDR3 DNA: TGTGCCAGTAGTGTACAGGGGGCTTCTGGAAACACCATATATTTT
V gene: TRBV7-6; D gene: -; clone size: -; J gene: TRBJ2-5; CDR3 protein: CASSSQETQYF; CDR3 DNA: TGTGCCAGCAGCTCTCAAGAGACCCAGTACTTC
V gene: TRBV6-2/TRBV6-3; D gene: -; clone size: -; J gene: TRBJ2-7; CDR3 protein: CASSYRTRGEQYF; CDR3 DNA: TGTGCCAGCAGTTACAGGACCCGGGGCGAGCAGTACTTC
V gene: TRBV19; D gene: TRBD1; clone size: -; J gene: TRBJ2-4; CDR3 protein: CASSRTGMGSAGNIQYF; CDR3 DNA: TGTGCCAGTAGTAGGACAGGGATGGGTTCCGCAGGAAACATTCAGTACTTC
V gene: TRBV7-2; D gene: TRBD2; clone size: -; J gene: TRBJ2-1; CDR3 protein: CASSRAWGGINEQFF; CDR3 DNA: TGTGCCAGCAGCCGGGCCTGGGGAGGGATCAATGAGCAGTTCTTC
V gene: TRBV2; D gene: -; clone size: -; J gene: TRBJ2-3; CDR3 protein: CASSGLPSTDTQYF; CDR3 DNA: TGTGCCAGCAGCGGACTTCCTAGCACAGATACGCAGTATTTT